This T cell receptor beta chain was observed in a study of blood T cells in healthy people across ages. Looking at the study overall: T cells yielded about one barcoded beta molecule per two cells through template switching.

Primers used in a second PCR of roughly 7 to 12 cycles were a sample-barcoded 5' primer and a J-beta primer mix. With 12 random nucleotides, a template-switch adaptor tagged each individual cDNA molecule. One entry per CDR3 protein, called by TCRdb with MiXCR from the 5' RACE reads. The sample carries more than 800,000 distinct CDR3 sequences, 29% recorded once. This clonotype came up a few times. This clone may be a read error of a much larger clone one base away. Every sample had a minimum of 6.5 million PBMCs isolated. This receptor was identified in a woman older than 75 in good health. The sequenced material came from blood.

The CDR3 spells CASSLDAGGNEQYF. The DNA of the CDR3 is TGCGCCAGCAGCTTGGATGCGGGAGGCAATGAGCAGTACTTC. V and J are TRBV5-1 and TRBJ2-5; 8 nucleotides align to TRBD2. There are 14 residues in the CDR3. CDR1 SGHRS and CDR2 YFSETQ come from the germline V gene. V gave up 0 bases and J gave up 11 bases; unmatched junction bases: 9.